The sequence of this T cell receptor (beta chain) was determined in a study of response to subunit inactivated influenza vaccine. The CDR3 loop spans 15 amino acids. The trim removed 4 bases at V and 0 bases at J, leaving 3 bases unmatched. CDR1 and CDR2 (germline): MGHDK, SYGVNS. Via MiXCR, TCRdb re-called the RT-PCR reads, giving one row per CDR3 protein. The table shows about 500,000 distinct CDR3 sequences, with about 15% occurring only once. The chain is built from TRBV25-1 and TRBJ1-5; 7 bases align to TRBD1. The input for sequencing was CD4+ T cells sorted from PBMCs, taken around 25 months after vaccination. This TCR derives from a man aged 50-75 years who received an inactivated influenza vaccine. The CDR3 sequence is CASSAQGDSNQPQHF. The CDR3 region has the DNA TGTGCCAGCAGTGCTCAGGGGGATAGCAATCAGCCCCAGCATTTT.